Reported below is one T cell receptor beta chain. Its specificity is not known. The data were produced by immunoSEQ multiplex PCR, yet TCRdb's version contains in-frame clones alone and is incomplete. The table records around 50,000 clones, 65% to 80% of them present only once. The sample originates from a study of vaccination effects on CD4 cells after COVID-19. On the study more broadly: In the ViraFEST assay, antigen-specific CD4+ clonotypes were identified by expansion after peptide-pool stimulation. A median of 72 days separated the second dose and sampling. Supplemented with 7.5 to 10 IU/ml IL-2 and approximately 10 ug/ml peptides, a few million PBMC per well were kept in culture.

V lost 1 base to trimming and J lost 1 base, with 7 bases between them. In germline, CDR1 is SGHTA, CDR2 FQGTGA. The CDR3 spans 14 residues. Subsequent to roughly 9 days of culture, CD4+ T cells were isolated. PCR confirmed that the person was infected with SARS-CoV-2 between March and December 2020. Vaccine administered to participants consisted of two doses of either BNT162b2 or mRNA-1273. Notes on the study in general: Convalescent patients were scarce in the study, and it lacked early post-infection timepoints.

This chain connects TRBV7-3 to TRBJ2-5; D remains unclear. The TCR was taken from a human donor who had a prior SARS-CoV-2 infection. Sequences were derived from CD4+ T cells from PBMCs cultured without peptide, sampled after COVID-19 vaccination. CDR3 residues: CASSLSPIQETQYF. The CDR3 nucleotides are TGTGCCAGCAGCTTAAGCCCCATCCAAGAGACCCAGTACTTC.